The entry below describes one TCR beta chain. This sample stems from a study of T cell responses to AZD1222 COVID-19 vaccine. Assay: immunoSEQ multiplex PCR; the TCRdb copy retains only in-frame clones and omits some. Of around 50,000 clones in the sample, about 88% are singletons; the top ten hold approximately 5%. The source of this sequence is an adult who received the AZD1222 COVID-19 vaccine. Sequences were derived from peripheral blood, sampled 28 days after the second AZD1222 dose.

CDR3 DNA sequence: TGTGCCAGCAGCGCGGGGACAGGGAATGAAAAACTGTTTTTT. Protein: CASSAGTGNEKLFF. The chain recombines TRBV9 with TRBJ1-4; 9 nucleotides agree with TRBD1. The germline CDR1 and CDR2 sequences are SGDLS and YYNGEE. The CDR3 has 14 residues. Trimming cost V 3 bases and J 5 bases; bases outside gene matches: 2.